This entry features one T cell receptor beta chain sequence. Other DNA sequences from this sample encode an identical CDR3 as well. The entry originates in a study of blood T cell repertoires in COVID-19. About the study: Samples came from the United States, Italy and Spain, spanning acute and convalescent COVID-19. The cDNA or gDNA used as material had been derived from T cells, B-cell-depleted T cells, or PBMCs.

Methods used by the authors: It was from reference gene primer amplification that nucleated cell counts were estimated. Produced via immunoSEQ multiplex PCR; TCRdb's table is partial and in-frame only. V, J and clone size reflect that table, while D and trimming were determined from the DNA. The sample records under 250,000 clones, roughly nine tenths being singletons. This CDR3 comprises 16 residues. The V and J ends lost 0 bases and 0 bases, in that order; junction bases with no gene match: 1. Germline V gene sequence: CDR1 SGHRS, CDR2 YFSETQ. The clonotype comes from an older woman who had recovered from COVID-19. This chain joins TRBV5-1 and TRBJ2-2, with 8 bases aligning to TRBD1. The sequenced sample was peripheral blood. The CDR3 DNA reads TGCGCCAGCAGCTTGGCAGGGGGCGCGAACACCGGGGAGCTGTTTTTT. Its translation: CASSLAGGANTGELFF.